Listed below are T cell receptor beta chains from one sample, sequenced in a study of blood T cell repertoires in COVID-19. Clones were sequenced by immunoSEQ multiplex PCR, and TCRdb holds only the in-frame ones, with some missing. Altogether about 240,000 clones are present, approximately 78% being singletons, with the ten largest covering around 12%. The material sequenced was peripheral blood. The origin of the receptors is a woman aged 55-70 years with active or convalescent COVID-19. CDR3s include the opening cysteine and the closing phenylalanine or tryptophan. D genes are given only for firm matches. Where a row states a size, it is once, few, many or the class of an expanded clone; other rows omit it.

TRBV19	TRBJ1-5	NA	NA	CASSIAGQGTQPQHF	TGTGCCAGTAGTATAGCAGGGCAGGGGACTCAGCCCCAGCATTTT
TRBV27	TRBJ1-4	NA	NA	CASRQRAREKLFF	TGTGCCAGCAGGCAGAGGGCGAGAGAAAAACTGTTTTTT
TRBV12-3/TRBV12-4	TRBJ1-2	TRBD1	NA	CASSSTGNYGYTF	TGTGCCAGCAGTTCGACAGGGAACTATGGCTACACCTTC
TRBV5-5	TRBJ2-7	NA	once	CASSLSGIYEQYF	TGTGCCAGCAGCTTATCCGGGATTTACGAGCAGTACTTC
TRBV7-6	TRBJ2-1	TRBD2	NA	CASSLFSGVFNNEQFF	TGTGCCAGCAGCTTATTTAGCGGGGTCTTTAATAATGAGCAGTTCTTC
TRBV2	TRBJ1-1	TRBD1	NA	CASSQQGAGTEAFF	TGTGCCAGCAGTCAACAGGGGGCCGGCACTGAAGCTTTCTTT
TRBV5-1	TRBJ2-5	NA	NA	CASSGGGQETQYF	TGCGCCAGCAGCGGGGGCGGCCAAGAGACCCAGTACTTC
TRBV6-5	TRBJ2-3	TRBD1	NA	CASTGGQGTDTQYF	TGTGCCAGCACCGGAGGACAGGGCACAGATACGCAGTATTTT
TRBV9	TRBJ2-4	NA	NA	CASSGSPTDRGNIQYF	TGTGCCAGCAGCGGAAGCCCAACCGACCGGGGGAACATTCAGTACTTC
TRBV13	TRBJ1-6	TRBD1	few	CASSTGTGKGSPLHF	TGTGCCAGCAGCACCGGGACAGGGAAAGGCTCACCCCTCCACTTT
TRBV5-1	TRBJ1-2	TRBD1	few	CASSLRQGGLYGYTF	TGCGCCAGCAGCTTACGACAGGGGGGACTCTATGGCTACACCTTC
TRBV2	TRBJ1-1	NA	once	CASSTGNTEAFF	TGTGCCAGCTCTACAGGGAACACTGAAGCTTTCTTT
TRBV30	TRBJ1-6	TRBD1	NA	CAWSQGANSPLHF	TGTGCCTGGAGTCAGGGGGCGAATTCACCCCTCCACTTT
TRBV19	TRBJ2-7	TRBD2	NA	CASSTPGLATYEQYF	TGTGCCAGTAGTACCCCGGGACTAGCCACCTACGAGCAGTACTTC
TRBV11-1	TRBJ2-1	NA	once	CASSSLQVNEQFF	TGTGCCAGCAGCTCCTTACAGGTCAATGAGCAGTTCTTC
TRBV19	TRBJ1-4	NA	NA	CASIDGATNEKLFF	TGTGCCAGTATTGACGGAGCAACTAATGAAAAACTGTTTTTT
TRBV20-1	TRBJ1-1	TRBD1	NA	CSARDSFEAFF	TGCAGTGCTCGGGACAGTTTTGAAGCTTTCTTT
TRBV6-2/TRBV6-3	TRBJ1-2	TRBD1	NA	CASSGIRDSNLPNYGYTF	TGTGCCAGCAGCGGAATCCGGGACAGCAACCTCCCTAACTATGGCTACACCTTC
TRBV5-1	TRBJ2-1	NA	NA	CASSYQLGGYNEQFF	TGCGCCAGCAGCTACCAGCTAGGGGGTTACAATGAGCAGTTCTTC
TRBV6-5	TRBJ1-6	NA	NA	CASSYGTAYNSPLHF	TGTGCCAGCAGTTACGGTACAGCTTATAATTCACCCCTCCACTTT
TRBV6-2/TRBV6-3	TRBJ2-7	TRBD1	NA	CASSRLGQGAYEQYF	TGTGCCAGCAGCCGCCTGGGACAGGGGGCTTACGAGCAGTACTTC
TRBV2	TRBJ2-7	TRBD1	NA	CASSYDRVNEQYF	TGTGCCAGCAGCTACGACAGGGTCAACGAGCAGTACTTC
TRBV5-1	TRBJ2-2	NA	NA	CASSSRISSSNTGELFF	TGCGCCAGCAGCTCCCGAATTAGTAGTAGTAACACCGGGGAGCTGTTTTTT
TRBV30	TRBJ2-7	TRBD2	NA	CAWMRGGAAGTYEQYF	TGTGCCTGGATGCGGGGAGGGGCAGCCGGCACCTACGAGCAGTACTTC
TRBV9	TRBJ1-1	TRBD1	NA	CASSVSGGLNTEAFF	TGTGCCAGCAGCGTCTCAGGGGGGTTGAACACTGAAGCTTTCTTT
TRBV28	TRBJ2-7	TRBD2	NA	CASSSTSGVYEQYF	TGTGCCAGCAGTTCTACTAGCGGGGTCTACGAGCAGTACTTC
TRBV28	TRBJ1-1	NA	NA	CASSQYGTQNTEAFF	TGTGCCAGCAGTCAGTACGGGACACAGAACACTGAAGCTTTCTTT
TRBV7-2	TRBJ2-5	TRBD1	once	CASSRDRGTETQYF	TGTGCCAGCAGCAGGGACAGGGGAACAGAGACCCAGTACTTC
TRBV15	TRBJ2-5	NA	NA	CATSRDLASETQYF	TGTGCCACCAGCAGAGATCTAGCGTCAGAGACCCAGTACTTC
TRBV5-1	TRBJ2-3	TRBD2	NA	CASSLVVSGGADTQYF	TGCGCCAGCAGCTTGGTAGTTAGCGGGGGGGCAGATACGCAGTATTTT
TRBV23-1	TRBJ1-3	NA	NA	CASSPDRSPWPSSGNTIYF	TGCGCCAGCAGTCCTGACAGGTCTCCCTGGCCAAGCTCTGGAAACACCATATATTTT
TRBV15	TRBJ1-2	TRBD1	once	CATSRDLQGADGYTF	TGTGCCACCAGCAGAGATCTTCAGGGGGCGGATGGCTACACCTTC
TRBV5-1	TRBJ2-3	NA	NA	CASSLYGSTDTQYF	TGCGCCAGCAGCTTGTACGGGAGCACAGATACGCAGTATTTT
TRBV5-1	TRBJ2-5	TRBD1	few	CASSLGDRDRETQYF	TGCGCCAGCAGCTTGGGGGACAGGGACAGGGAGACCCAGTACTTC
TRBV11-1	TRBJ2-5	NA	once	CASSLARTQETQYF	TGTGCCAGCAGCTTAGCAAGGACTCAAGAGACCCAGTACTTC
TRBV5-1	TRBJ2-3	TRBD2	NA	CASSGRGGPPTDTQYF	TGCGCCAGCAGCGGGCGGGGGGGTCCCCCCACAGATACGCAGTATTTT
TRBV3-1/TRBV3-2	TRBJ2-3	TRBD2	NA	CASFGRTSGGISSTDTQYF	TGTGCCAGCTTCGGAAGGACTAGCGGGGGGATCTCTAGCACAGATACGCAGTATTTT
TRBV10-1	TRBJ1-4	NA	NA	CASRAPGATNEKLFF	TGCGCCAGCAGGGCCCCAGGGGCAACTAATGAAAAACTGTTTTTT
TRBV14	TRBJ2-5	TRBD2	NA	CASSPMGGETQYF	TGTGCCAGCAGCCCGATGGGAGGGGAGACCCAGTACTTC
TRBV7-9	TRBJ1-4	NA	NA	CASSTGITNEKLFF	TGTGCCAGCAGCACTGGTATCACTAATGAAAAACTGTTTTTT
TRBV10-3	TRBJ2-1	NA	NA	CAIEQGGSYNEQFF	TGTGCCATCGAACAGGGTGGGTCCTACAATGAGCAGTTCTTC
TRBV9	TRBJ2-5	NA	NA	CASSVGETHEETQYF	TGTGCCAGCAGCGTAGGGGAGACCCATGAAGAGACCCAGTACTTC